This note documents a single T cell receptor (beta chain) sequence. The antigen it binds to is not known. No much larger clonotype is one base removed from it; base qualities were not supplied. This record comes from a study of CD8 T cells in Susac syndrome (dated by TCRdb to the late 2010s). For context, the study as a whole: Of the Susac syndrome patients who were sequenced, 5 or 6 had clinically active disease and about 8 were in clinical remission. At blood withdrawal, Susac syndrome patients were therapy-naive, treated with corticosteroids (with IVIg additionally given to some), or treated with IVIg alone. Whether CD8+ T cell activation and differentiation in Susac syndrome was antigen driven was tested using repertoire sequencing.

The V end loses 3 bases and the J end loses 2 bases, and a stretch of 7 bases separates them. The cysteine opens and the phenylalanine closes a CDR3 of 13 amino acids. Only the CDR3 portion is preserved as DNA: 39 bases, with reading frame beginning at the first base. Summary of the overall study and its limitations: In patients with Susac syndrome, the CD4+ T cell repertoire showed no detectable clonal expansion. The TCR sequencing and HLA analysis was acknowledged to have included a relatively small number of individuals.

High-throughput TCR beta sequencing profiled peripheral blood CD8+ and CD4+ T cells from healthy donors, Susac syndrome patients and multiple sclerosis patients. Recently defined diagnostic criteria for definite or probable disease were met by the Susac syndrome patients. CD8+ TEMRA cells were enriched by FACS, while bulk CD8+ and CD4+ T cells were purified by magnetic negative isolation. Blood was drawn into EDTA tubes, processed within 24 hours, and PBMCs were isolated by density gradient centrifugation. PBMCs intended for TCR sequencing were frozen in liquid nitrogen and were later thawed in a 37 degrees C water bath. The sorted or isolated CD4+, CD8+ and CD8+ TEMRA cells had a purity of 90% or higher. RNA was extracted with the RNeasy kit and 0.5 to 1 ug was reverse transcribed using random hexamers. TCR beta CDR3 regions were amplified with the immunoSEQ multiplex PCR assay covering 54 Vbeta and 13 Jbeta segments. To correct PCR amplification bias, a synthetic template baseline was used for both primer optimization and computational correction. Under the source paper's analysis protocol: Only productive sequences were kept, with reads annotated to V, D and J genes according to IMGT and analyzed in immunoSEQ Analyzer. Clonality was calculated as one minus the Shannon entropy normalized by log2 of the number of productive unique sequences. For each patient and control, public and private clones were evaluated among the 100 most prevalent clones. A clone was defined as Susac-specific if it was absent from the healthy and MS cohorts, from 950 to 1,300 published viral clones and from other ImmuneACCESS disease sequences. Using fastp trimming at Q25 and MiXCR clonotype assembly, TCRdb reanalyzed the public sequencing data and kept in-frame beta chains. Each CDR3 protein gets just one entry, which takes the most common genes and DNA from the rows behind it. For this entry, the V and J calls and clone size follow TCRdb and not the study's own pipeline. This sample gives tens of thousands of distinct CDR3 sequences in total; around 93% of them show up just once. In total, the top ten clones hold 0.15% of the sample.

In this chain, TRBV12-3 or TRBV12-4 is recombined with TRBJ2-5, with no confidently assigned D gene. Sequencing was done on a sample of CD4+ T cells from PBMCs. The TCR was taken from a human donor with Susac syndrome. The DNA sequence reads TGTGCCAGCAGTTTCCAACTTCAAGAGACCCAGTACTTC. The encoded protein is CASSFQLQETQYF.